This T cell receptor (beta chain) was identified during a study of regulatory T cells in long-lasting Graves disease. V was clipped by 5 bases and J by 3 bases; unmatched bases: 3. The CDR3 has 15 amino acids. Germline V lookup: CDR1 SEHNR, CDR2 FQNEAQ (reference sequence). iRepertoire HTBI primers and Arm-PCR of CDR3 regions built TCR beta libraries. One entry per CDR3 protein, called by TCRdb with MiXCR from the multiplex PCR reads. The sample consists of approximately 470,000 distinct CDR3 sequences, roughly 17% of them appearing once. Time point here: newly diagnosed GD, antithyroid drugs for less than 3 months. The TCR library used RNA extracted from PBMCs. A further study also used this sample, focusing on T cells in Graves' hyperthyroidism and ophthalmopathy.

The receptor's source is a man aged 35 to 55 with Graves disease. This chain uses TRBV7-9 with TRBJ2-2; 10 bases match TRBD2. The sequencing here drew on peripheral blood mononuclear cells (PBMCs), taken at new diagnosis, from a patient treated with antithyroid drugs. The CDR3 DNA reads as TGTGCCAGCAGCCTTAGCGGGAGGCACACCGGGGAGCTGTTTTTT. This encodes CASSLSGRHTGELFF.